This T cell receptor (beta chain) was captured by sequencing in a study of cytomegalovirus exposure and HLA in healthy donors (dated 2017 in TCRdb). For the study in its entirety: An earlier analysis of approximately 640 of the donors reported 250 to 350 Gb of sequence data and 120 million or so unique TCR beta sequences from 150 million to 200 million T cells. Typing coverage differed by locus: A, B, C, DRB1 and DQB1 were typed in about 629-640 donors, DQA1 in around 500, DPA1 in 600 to 610, and DPB1 in roughly 470. An earlier analysis of about 620 of the donors applied high-throughput TCR beta sequencing to assess whether each TCR beta V gene segment acted as functional or pseudogenic. Genome-wide SNP genotypes for about 55% of the roughly 670 donors were used in a later genetic analysis, which treated that subset as a discovery cohort. Donor age, sex, ethnicity and CMV serostatus were compiled together with the repertoire data. Every repertoire in the discovery cohort had been generated on one and the same sequencing platform. A later analysis re-analyzed previously published TCR beta repertoires from 666 donors and added high-resolution HLA genotyping to study TCR occurrence patterns. An early release covering over 500 HLA-typed donors comprised approximately 300 gigabases of sequencing data and tens of millions of unique TCR sequences. Among about 370 genotyped donors of the cohort, an average of approximately 220,000 unique TCR beta nucleotide sequences was sequenced per donor, of which 15% to 20% were non-productive. In addition to the first cohort of approximately 650 subjects, a separate validation cohort of around 110 different subjects was used. The study was designed to test whether signatures of past pathogen exposure could be identified by cataloging public T cell receptors. The study combined high-throughput TCR immunosequencing, statistical association of individual TCRs with disease status, and machine learning to predict cytomegalovirus infection status. About five DR-DQ haplotypes were treated as single units for association and clustering because of strong linkage in the cohort. Of the 350 to 450 genotyped donors, roughly 80% were placed in the genetic ancestry cluster associated with self-reported Caucasian donors. Rather than drawing on any new phenotypic data, the later analysis identified candidate immune exposures from TCR beta sequences and the way those sequences occurred across donors. The study profiled the T cell repertoires of 666 subjects by immunosequencing and related them to cytomegalovirus serostatus. Both class I and class II loci were covered by HLA typing, at four-digit resolution. The paper as a whole reports these results and caveats: The only immune exposure information available for the cohort was CMV serostatus. Some IMGT-functional V segments, including TRBV6-2 and TRBV6-3, could not be distinguished by the 87-base-pair reads and were therefore excluded. A later analysis found that most CMV-associated TCR beta chains appeared HLA-restricted, with HLA associations seemingly driven largely by CMV exposure. According to the authors, the approach could potentially be generalized to other disease states and immunological phenotypes. At a false discovery rate of 0.05, a later analysis linked approximately 18,000 TCR beta sequences to specific HLA alleles. The study listed over 150 TCR beta chains as associated with cytomegalovirus. The classifier was reported to diagnose cytomegalovirus status with high specificity and sensitivity in both the original cohort and the validation cohort. A few of the identified cytomegalovirus-associated TCR beta chains were confirmed in vitro to be specific for cytomegalovirus antigens. Linkage disequilibrium might explain the correlated functional status among segregating V segments, but an unknown experimental factor could not be excluded. The presence/absence analyses assumed that sequencing depth was roughly uniform across donors, and that assumption may not be true. Because some donors lacked HLA typing at each locus, the association tests relied only on the typed subset. A later genetic analysis associated a missense DCLRE1C variant with V-gene and J-gene trimming of TCR beta chains, and an independent cohort replicated the association. While some public TCRs were present in many individuals, most TCR sequences turned up only very rarely across donors. A cluster of highly shared sequence variants was judged likely to represent a technical artifact of the sequencing pipeline. This cohort had only TCR beta chains sequenced, and the lack of alpha or paired-chain data limited which features could be detected. According to a later genetic analysis, donors in an Asian-associated ancestry cluster had fewer N-insertions in productive TCRs than the roughly 700-donor mean. A further reported finding was that TCR beta sequences accurately predicted the HLA-A and HLA-B alleles for most subjects in the first cohort. In a later analysis, TCR association rates were found to vary across HLA loci, with the most associated TCRs seen for DRB1 alleles and the fewest for HLA-C alleles. In a later analysis, HLA-associated TCR beta chains were found to be more clonally expanded and to have lower generation probabilities than equally common non-associated chains. When HLA alleles, especially DR and DQ, strongly co-occurred, attributing TCR associations to individual alleles was difficult. Approximately 16 rarely observed V segments, including chromosome 9 orphons, were excluded from the earlier analysis of about 500 of the donors because counts were too low. In an earlier analysis of around 600 of the donors, most TCR beta V segments appeared in productive rearrangements about 90% or about 30% of the time, broadly matching IMGT annotations. In a later analysis, several top co-occurrence clusters were reported to appear linked to parvovirus B19, influenza, CMV and Epstein-Barr virus.

Library prep was done by the immunoSEQ multiplex PCR assay. A mixture of 60 forward primers for TCR Vbeta segments and 13 reverse primers for TCR Jbeta segments was used in the multiplex PCR. A multiplex PCR assay on genomic DNA amplified the CDR3 region of rearranged TCR beta genes. The amplified TCR beta libraries were sequenced on the Illumina HiSeq System as 87-base-pair reads. The paper's data handling went like this. In a later analysis, 70 million to 95 million unique TCR beta chains were counted across the approximately 640 repertoires, and approximately 9.9 million of these chains were shared by at least two donors. Raw reads were error-corrected and collapsed into unique sequences by a nearest-neighbor algorithm in which closely related sequences were merged to remove PCR and sequencing errors. Alignment of CDR3 sequences to IMGT reference sequences was used to assign V, D and J gene segments. For a sequence to be retained, at least a six-nucleotide match to both a V gene segment and a J gene segment was required. Rearrangements were called productive when the CDR3 lacked stop codons and stayed in frame with V and J; all others were non-productive. Following IMGT convention, CDR3 was defined as the stretch from the second conserved V-encoded cysteine up to the conserved J-encoded phenylalanine. Sequences without an unambiguous match to a single V gene segment were excluded from the earlier analysis of about 640 of the donors. An earlier analysis of a few hundred of the donors called V segments functional above 56.7% productive rearrangements and segregating when the between-donor standard deviation exceeded 5%. A statistical classification framework was built for diagnosing cytomegalovirus status from the catalog of TCR beta chain sequences. V and J gene assignment, in a later analysis, came from comparing TCR nucleotide sequences with IMGT/GENE-DB human TR gene sequences. Using the TCRdist pipeline, a later analysis assigned CDR3 sequences along with most-parsimonious VDJ recombination scenarios. In a later analysis, each TCR beta chain was defined by its CDR3 amino acid sequence together with its V-gene family, and reads lacking a unique V-gene family were excluded. A later analysis removed roughly 590 highly shared, low-generation-probability nucleotide sequences to deal with suspected cross-contamination and a sequencing artifact. In a later analysis, a clonal expansion index was calculated for each public chain from normalized within-repertoire ranks of inferred template counts. In a later analysis, generation probabilities were computed using a VDJ recombination model fitted to out-of-frame rearrangements, and the results were checked against IGoR. In a later analysis, hypergeometric tests were used to score TCR-TCR, TCR-HLA and TCR-CMV co-occurrence, with a repertoire-size bias correction applied to TCR pairs. False discovery rates were estimated in a later analysis by permuting HLA or CMV assignments 20 times. In a later analysis, co-occurring TCRs were grouped using DBSCAN, and TCRdist sequence similarity was added for clustering within HLA-allele-positive subsets. Repertoires with fewer than 30,000 or more than 120,000 public chains were left out of co-occurrence clustering, as were a handful of repertoires with anomalous nucleotide sharing. TCRdb re-hosts the immuneACCESS table, in-frame sequences only. Its copies lack some clones; in the studies checked, an unresolved V gene accounts for under half of them, and the cause for the rest is not known. V, J and clone size are those of that table, while D and trimming were read from the DNA. For this sample the table gives about 160,000 clones, of which roughly 80% were detected only once. Around 6.5% of the sample belongs to the ten largest clones.

In the case of this clone: No antigen is known for it. One base away there is no much larger clone; base qualities are not given.

The cohort was made up of 650 to 700 healthy bone marrow donors. At the time of sampling, every cohort member was nominally healthy, though immune exposures that went unrecorded were likely present. The donor tested CMV seropositive, placing the donor among the 290 or so seropositive members of the cohort. Each donor provided a peripheral blood sample, and peripheral blood mononuclear cells were used for TCR beta sequencing. Genomic DNA was extracted from the blood cell samples with the Qiagen DNeasy Blood Extraction Kit. CDR1 and CDR2 are drawn from the germline V gene (reference sequence): SEHNR, FQNEAQ. V gives up 8 bases and J gives up 0 bases, and the segment between their germline ends measures 14 bases. From the cysteine through the phenylalanine, the CDR3 covers 14 amino acids. CDR3 DNA is the only sequence kept; it has 42 bases, read in frame from the first base.

Sequencing used PBMCs. The sequence derives from a male donor in good health and CMV-seropositive. The rearranged segments are TRBV7-9 and TRBJ2-7, and TRBD2 may be the D gene, going by 6 matching bases. In nucleotides, the sequence is TGTGCCAGCGGACGGGACGGGAGCTCCTACGAGCAGTACTTC. It translates to CASGRDGSSYEQYF. Where the CDR3 stops, the reference TRBV7-9 and TRBJ2-7 genes take over; the full variable domain is DTGVSQNPRHKITKRGQNVTFRCDPISEHNRLYWYRQTLGQGPEFLTYFQNEAQLEKSRLLSDRFSAERPKGSFSTLEIQRTEQGDSAMYLCASGRDGSSYEQYFGPGTRLTVT.